These T cell receptor beta chains were read from a single sample in a study of blood T cell repertoires in COVID-19. Assay used: immunoSEQ multiplex PCR; TCRdb lists only in-frame clones, some missing. The sample holds 250,000 or so clones, roughly 90% seen once. The specimen was peripheral blood. All receptors come from a woman aged 55 to 70 with COVID-19, enrolled during active disease. CDR3s leave out the opening cysteine and the closing phenylalanine or tryptophan.

v_gene: TRBV6-1
j_gene: TRBJ1-4
CDR3aa: ASSEALLTGVNEKLF

v_gene: TRBV7-2
j_gene: TRBJ2-7
CDR3aa: ASTRAQGAGQY

v_gene: TRBV5-1
j_gene: TRBJ1-1
CDR3aa: ASSTPEEVNTEAF

v_gene: TRBV9
j_gene: TRBJ2-1
CDR3aa: ASSPRGIGSYNEQF

v_gene: TRBV7-9
j_gene: TRBJ2-1
CDR3aa: ASSPGVAGINEQF

v_gene: TRBV7-2
j_gene: TRBJ2-7
CDR3aa: ASSFDRGGEQY

v_gene: TRBV3-1/TRBV3-2
j_gene: TRBJ2-1
CDR3aa: ASSQGQGSPSYYNEQF

v_gene: TRBV5-6
j_gene: TRBJ1-3
CDR3aa: ASSLEGTEFSGNTIY

v_gene: TRBV5-1
j_gene: TRBJ1-6
CDR3aa: ASSLSGEGSPLH

v_gene: TRBV9
j_gene: TRBJ1-3
CDR3aa: ASSVAGREGNTIY

v_gene: TRBV6-5
j_gene: TRBJ1-4
CDR3aa: ASSGQLTNEKLF

v_gene: TRBV6-5
j_gene: TRBJ2-5
CDR3aa: ASSYLLETQY

v_gene: TRBV11-3
j_gene: TRBJ2-1
CDR3aa: ASSLIGAGVEQF